This TCR beta chain appears in the sequencing data of a study of blood T cell repertoires in COVID-19. Study summary: The origin of the acute and convalescent COVID-19 samples was the United States, Italy and Spain. Nucleic acid was either cDNA or gDNA, and it came from T cells, B-cell-depleted T cells, or PBMCs.

This CDR3 contains 12 residues. V was clipped by 5 bases and J by 8 bases, with 9 bases between them. Germline V lookup: CDR1 MNHEY, CDR2 SVGAGI. In the original workflow: Researchers report that nucleated cell counts were estimated from reference gene primer amplification. The method was immunoSEQ multiplex PCR; TCRdb's version includes in-frame clones alone and lacks a portion of them. Clone size and the V and J calls come from that table; the DNA yielded D and trimming. Of under 150,000 clones in the sample, over 70% were seen once. The specimen sequenced was peripheral blood. The chain is built from TRBV6-5 and TRBJ1-4, with D unclear. The sequence derives from a man aged 80 or over with active or convalescent COVID-19. The CDR3 bases are TGTGCCAGCAGTCGGGTTACGGAAAAACTGTTTTTT. Translated, it gives CASSRVTEKLFF.